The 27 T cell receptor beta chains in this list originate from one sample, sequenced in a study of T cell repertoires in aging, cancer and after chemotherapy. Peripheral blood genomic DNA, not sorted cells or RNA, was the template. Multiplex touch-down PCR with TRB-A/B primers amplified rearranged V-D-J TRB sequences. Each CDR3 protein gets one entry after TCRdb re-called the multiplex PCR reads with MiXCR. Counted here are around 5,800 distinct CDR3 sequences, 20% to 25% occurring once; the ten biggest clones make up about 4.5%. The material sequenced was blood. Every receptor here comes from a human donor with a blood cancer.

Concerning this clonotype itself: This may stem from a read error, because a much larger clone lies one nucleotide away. The CDR3, as DNA: TGTGCCAGTAGCGCTCGTCCCGGGACATGGGGAGCCTACAATGAGCAGTTCTTC. Translated, it gives CASSARPGTWGAYNEQFF. The chain uses TRBV19 and TRBJ2-1; TRBD1 is a possible D gene (6 bases). Between the trimmed V and J ends, which lost 6 bases and 2 bases, there was a span of 23 bases. The germline CDR1 and CDR2 sequences are LNHDA and SQIVND (reference sequence). There are 18 residues in the CDR3.

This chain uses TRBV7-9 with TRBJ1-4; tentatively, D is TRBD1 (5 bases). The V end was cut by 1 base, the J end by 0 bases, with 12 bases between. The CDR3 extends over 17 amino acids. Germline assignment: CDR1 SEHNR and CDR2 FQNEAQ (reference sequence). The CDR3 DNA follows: TGTGCCAGCAGCTTAGGTGACAGATTTGCAACTAATGAAAAACTGTTTTTT. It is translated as CASSLGDRFATNEKLFF.

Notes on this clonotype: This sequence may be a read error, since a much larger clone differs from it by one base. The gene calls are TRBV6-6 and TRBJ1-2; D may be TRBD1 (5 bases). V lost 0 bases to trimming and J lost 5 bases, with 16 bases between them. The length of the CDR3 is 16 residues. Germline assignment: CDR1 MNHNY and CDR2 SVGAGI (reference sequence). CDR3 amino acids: CASSYSVGESIYGYTF. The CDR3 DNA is TGTGCCAGCAGTTACTCGGTAGGGGAGTCCATTTATGGCTACACCTTC.

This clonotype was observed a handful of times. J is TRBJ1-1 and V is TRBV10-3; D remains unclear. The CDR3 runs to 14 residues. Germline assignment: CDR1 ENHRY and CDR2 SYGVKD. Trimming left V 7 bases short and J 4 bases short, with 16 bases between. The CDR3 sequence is CAITARGGSTEAFF. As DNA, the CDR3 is TGTGCCATCACCGCCCGGGGAGGGAGCACTGAAGCTTTCTTT.

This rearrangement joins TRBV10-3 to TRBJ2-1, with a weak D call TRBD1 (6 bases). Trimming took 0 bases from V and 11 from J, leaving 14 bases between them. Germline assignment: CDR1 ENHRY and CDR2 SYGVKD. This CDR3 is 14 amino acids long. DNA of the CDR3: TGTGCCATCAGTGAGTCGAAACAGGGTAATAAGCAGTTCTTC. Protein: CAISESKQGNKQFF.

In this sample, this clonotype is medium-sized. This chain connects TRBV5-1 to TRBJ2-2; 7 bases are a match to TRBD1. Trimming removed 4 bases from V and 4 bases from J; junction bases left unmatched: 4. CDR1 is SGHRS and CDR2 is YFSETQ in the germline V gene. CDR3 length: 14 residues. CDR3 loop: CASSQRDSTGELFF. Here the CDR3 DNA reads TGCGCCAGCAGCCAACGGGACAGCACCGGGGAGCTGTTTTTT.

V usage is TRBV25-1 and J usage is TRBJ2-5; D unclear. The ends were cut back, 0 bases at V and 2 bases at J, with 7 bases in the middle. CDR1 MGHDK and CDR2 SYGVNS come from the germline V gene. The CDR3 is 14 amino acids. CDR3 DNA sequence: TGTGCCAGCAGTGAATATGCCCGACAAGAGACCCAGTACTTC. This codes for CASSEYARQETQYF.

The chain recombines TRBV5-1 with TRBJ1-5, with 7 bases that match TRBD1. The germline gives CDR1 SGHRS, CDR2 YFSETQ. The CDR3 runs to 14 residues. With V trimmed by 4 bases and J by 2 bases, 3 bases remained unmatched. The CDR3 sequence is CASSIGTGNQPQHF. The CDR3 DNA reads TGCGCCAGCAGCATTGGGACAGGCAATCAGCCCCAGCATTTT.

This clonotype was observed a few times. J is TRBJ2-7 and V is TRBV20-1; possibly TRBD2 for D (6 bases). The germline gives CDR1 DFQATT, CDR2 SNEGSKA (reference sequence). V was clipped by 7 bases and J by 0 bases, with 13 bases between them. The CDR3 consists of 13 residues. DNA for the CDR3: TGCAGTGGCGGGGCTAGCTTCTCCTACGAGCAGTACTTC. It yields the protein CSGGASFSYEQYF.

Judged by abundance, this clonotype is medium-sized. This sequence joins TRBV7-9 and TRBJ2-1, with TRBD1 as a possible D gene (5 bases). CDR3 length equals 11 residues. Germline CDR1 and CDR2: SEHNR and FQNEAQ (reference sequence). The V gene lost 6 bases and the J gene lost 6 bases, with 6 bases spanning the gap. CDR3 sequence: CASRGPNEQFF. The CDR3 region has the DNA TGTGCCAGCAGGGGGCCCAATGAGCAGTTCTTC.

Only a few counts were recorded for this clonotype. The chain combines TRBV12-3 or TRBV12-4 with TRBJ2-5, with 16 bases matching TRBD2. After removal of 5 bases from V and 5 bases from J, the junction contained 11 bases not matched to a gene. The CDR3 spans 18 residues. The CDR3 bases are TGTGCCAGCAGTCCAGGGACTAGCGGGGGGGCGGTGGTGGAGACCCAGTACTTC. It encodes CASSPGTSGGAVVETQYF.

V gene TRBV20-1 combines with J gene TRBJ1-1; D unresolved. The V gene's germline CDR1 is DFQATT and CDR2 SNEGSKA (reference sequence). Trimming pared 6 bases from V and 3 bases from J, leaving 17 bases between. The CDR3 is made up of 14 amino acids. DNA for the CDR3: TGCAGTGCACCGCCAATGGGGATAGACACTGAAGCTTTCTTT. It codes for CSAPPMGIDTEAFF.

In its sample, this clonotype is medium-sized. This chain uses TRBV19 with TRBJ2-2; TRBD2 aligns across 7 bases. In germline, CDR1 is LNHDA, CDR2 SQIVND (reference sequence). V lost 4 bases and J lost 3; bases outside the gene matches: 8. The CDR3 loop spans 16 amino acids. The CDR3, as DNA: TGTGCCAGTAGTAGGGACTGGACTAGACACACCGGGGAGCTGTTTTTT. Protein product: CASSRDWTRHTGELFF. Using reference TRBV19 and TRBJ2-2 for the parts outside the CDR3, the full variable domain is DGGITQSPKYLFRKEGQNVTLSCEQNLNHDAMYWYRQDPGQGLRLIYYSQIVNDFQKGDIAEGYSVSREKKESFPLTVTSAQKNPTAFYLCASSRDWTRHTGELFFGEGSRLTVL.

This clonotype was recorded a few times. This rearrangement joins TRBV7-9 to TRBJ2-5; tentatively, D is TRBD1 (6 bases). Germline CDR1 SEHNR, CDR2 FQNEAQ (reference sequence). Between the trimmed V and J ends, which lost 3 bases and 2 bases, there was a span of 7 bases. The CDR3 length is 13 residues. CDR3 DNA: TGTGCCAGCAGCTTGGGGGCTCAAGAGACCCAGTACTTC. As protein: CASSLGAQETQYF.

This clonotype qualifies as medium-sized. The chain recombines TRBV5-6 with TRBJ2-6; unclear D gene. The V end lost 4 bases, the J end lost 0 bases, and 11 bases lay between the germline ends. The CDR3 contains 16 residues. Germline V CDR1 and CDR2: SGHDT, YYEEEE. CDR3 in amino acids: CASSTQWISGANVLTF. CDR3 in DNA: TGTGCCAGCAGCACACAGTGGATCTCTGGGGCCAACGTCCTGACTTTC. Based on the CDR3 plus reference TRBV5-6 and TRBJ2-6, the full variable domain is DAGVTQSPTHLIKTRGQQVTLRCSPKSGHDTVSWYQQALGQGPQFIFQYYEEEERQRGNFPDRFSGHQFPNYSSELNVNALLLGDSALYLCASSTQWISGANVLTFGAGSRLTVL.

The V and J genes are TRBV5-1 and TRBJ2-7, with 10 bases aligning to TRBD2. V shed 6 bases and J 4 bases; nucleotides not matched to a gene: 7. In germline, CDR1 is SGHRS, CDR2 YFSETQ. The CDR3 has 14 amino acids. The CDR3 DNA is TGCGCCAGCAAGACTCTAGCGGGAGAATACGAGCAGTACTTC. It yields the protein CASKTLAGEYEQYF.

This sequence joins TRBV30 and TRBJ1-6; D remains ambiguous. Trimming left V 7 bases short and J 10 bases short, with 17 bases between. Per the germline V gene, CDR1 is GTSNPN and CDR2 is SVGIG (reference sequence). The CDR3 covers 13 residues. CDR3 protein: CASDGVGGSPLHF. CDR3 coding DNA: TGTGCCTCAGACGGGGTAGGCGGATCACCCCTCCACTTT.

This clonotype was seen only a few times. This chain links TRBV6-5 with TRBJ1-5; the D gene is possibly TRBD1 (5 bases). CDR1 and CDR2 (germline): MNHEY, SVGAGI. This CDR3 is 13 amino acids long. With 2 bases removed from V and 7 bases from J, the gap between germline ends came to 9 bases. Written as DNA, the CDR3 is TGTGCCAGCAGTTACGATTGGGGCCAGCCCCAGCATTTT. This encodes CASSYDWGQPQHF.

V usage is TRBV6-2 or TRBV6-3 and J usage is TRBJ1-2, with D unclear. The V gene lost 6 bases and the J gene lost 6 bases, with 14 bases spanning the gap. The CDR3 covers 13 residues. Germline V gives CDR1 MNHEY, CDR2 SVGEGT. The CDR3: CASSRSTYDGYTF. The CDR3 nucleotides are TGTGCCAGCAGCCGCAGTACTTATGATGGCTACACCTTC.

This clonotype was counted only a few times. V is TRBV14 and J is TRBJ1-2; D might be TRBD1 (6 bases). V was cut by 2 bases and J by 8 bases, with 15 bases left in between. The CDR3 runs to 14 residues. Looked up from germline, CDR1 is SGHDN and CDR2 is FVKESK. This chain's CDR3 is CASSQTTGPSGYTF. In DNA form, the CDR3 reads TGTGCCAGCAGCCAAACCACAGGGCCCTCGGGCTACACCTTC.

CDR3 bases: TGTGCCAGCAGCCGGGGGGCAGCCCAAGAGACCCAGTACTTC. It specifies CASSRGAAQETQYF. The chain links TRBV9 to TRBJ2-5, with TRBD2 as a possible D gene (7 bases). The germline V and J ends were trimmed by 4 bases and 1 base, with 11 bases remaining between them. The germline V gene encodes CDR1 SGDLS and CDR2 YYNGEE. The CDR3 is 14 residues long.

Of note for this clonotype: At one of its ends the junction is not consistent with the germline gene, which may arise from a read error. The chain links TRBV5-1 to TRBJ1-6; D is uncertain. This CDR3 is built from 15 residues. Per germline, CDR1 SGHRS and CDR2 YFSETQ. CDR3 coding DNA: TGCGCCAGCTCCCCAACGAGCTCCAATAATTCACCCCTCCACTTT. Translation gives CASSPTSSNNSPLHF.

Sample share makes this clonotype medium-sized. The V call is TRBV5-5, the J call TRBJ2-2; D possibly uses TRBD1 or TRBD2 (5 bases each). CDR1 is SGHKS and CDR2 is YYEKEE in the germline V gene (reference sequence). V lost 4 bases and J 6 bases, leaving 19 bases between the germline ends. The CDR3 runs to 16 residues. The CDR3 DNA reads TGTGCCAGCAGCGGGGGTTTGGCCGTGCTGTCCGGGGAGCTGTTTTTT. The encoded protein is CASSGGLAVLSGELFF.

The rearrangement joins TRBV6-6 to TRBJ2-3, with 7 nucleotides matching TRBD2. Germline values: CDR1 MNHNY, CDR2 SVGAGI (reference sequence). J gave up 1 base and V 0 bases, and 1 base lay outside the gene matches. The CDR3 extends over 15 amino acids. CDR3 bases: TGTGCCAGCAGTTACTCCGGACTAGGCACAGATACGCAGTATTTT. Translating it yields CASSYSGLGTDTQYF.

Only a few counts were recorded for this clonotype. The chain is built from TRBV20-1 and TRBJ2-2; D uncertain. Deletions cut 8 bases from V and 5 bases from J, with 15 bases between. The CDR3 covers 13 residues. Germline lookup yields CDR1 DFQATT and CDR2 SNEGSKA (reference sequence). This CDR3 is CSSVIPTTGELFF. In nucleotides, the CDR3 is TGCAGTTCCGTCATACCAACTACCGGGGAGCTGTTTTTT.

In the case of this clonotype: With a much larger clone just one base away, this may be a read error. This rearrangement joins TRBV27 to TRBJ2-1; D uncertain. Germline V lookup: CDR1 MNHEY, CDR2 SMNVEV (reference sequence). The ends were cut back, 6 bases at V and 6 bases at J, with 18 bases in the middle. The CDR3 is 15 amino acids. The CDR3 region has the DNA TGTGCCAGCAGCCTACTCGAGAACCTCCGCAATGAGCAGTTCTTC. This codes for CASSLLENLRNEQFF.

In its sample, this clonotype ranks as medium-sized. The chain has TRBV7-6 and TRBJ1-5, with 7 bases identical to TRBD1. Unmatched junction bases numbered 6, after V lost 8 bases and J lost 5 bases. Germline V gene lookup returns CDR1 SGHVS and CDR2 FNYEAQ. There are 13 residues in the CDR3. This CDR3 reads CASGQGVDQPQHF. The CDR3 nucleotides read TGTGCCAGCGGTCAGGGGGTGGATCAGCCCCAGCATTTT.